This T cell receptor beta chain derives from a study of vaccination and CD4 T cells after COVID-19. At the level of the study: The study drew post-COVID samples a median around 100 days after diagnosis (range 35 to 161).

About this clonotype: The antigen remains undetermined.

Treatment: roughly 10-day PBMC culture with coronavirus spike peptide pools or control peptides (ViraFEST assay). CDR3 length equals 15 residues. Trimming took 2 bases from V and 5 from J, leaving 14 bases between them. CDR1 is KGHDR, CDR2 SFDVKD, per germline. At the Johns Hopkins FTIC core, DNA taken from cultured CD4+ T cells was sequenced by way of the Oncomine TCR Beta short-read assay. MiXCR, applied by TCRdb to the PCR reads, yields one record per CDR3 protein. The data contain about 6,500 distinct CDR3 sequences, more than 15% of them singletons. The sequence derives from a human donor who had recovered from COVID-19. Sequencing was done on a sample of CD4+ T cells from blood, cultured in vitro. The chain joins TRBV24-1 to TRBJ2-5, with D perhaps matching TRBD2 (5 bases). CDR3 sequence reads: CATSDSAEPRETQYF. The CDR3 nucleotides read TGTGCCACCAGTGATTCAGCGGAGCCACGGGAGACCCAGTACTTC.